Listed below are T cell receptor beta chains from one sample, sequenced in a study of blood T cell repertoires in COVID-19. This table comes from immunoSEQ multiplex PCR, and its TCRdb copy is limited to in-frame clones, with some not included. The sample lists around 300,000 clones, over 75% occurring once. The sequenced material came from peripheral blood. These receptors all stem from a woman aged 45-59 years with active or convalescent COVID-19. Both conserved end residues are part of each CDR3. A D gene is named only where the DNA matches it firmly. Clone size appears in some rows only: once, few, many, or a class for an expanded clone.

j_gene,abundance,d_gene,v_gene,CDR3nt,CDR3aa
TRBJ2-1,NA,TRBD2,TRBV6-5,TGTGCCAGCAGCCGGACTAGCGGTGAGCAGTTCTTC,CASSRTSGEQFF
TRBJ2-6,NA,TRBD2,TRBV28,TGTGCCAGCAGTTTAGGACTAGCGGGGTTCAACAACGTCCTGACTTTC,CASSLGLAGFNNVLTF
TRBJ2-1,NA,TRBD2,TRBV7-9,TGTGCCAGCAGCCCTGCTTGGACTAGCGGGGTATTCGAGCAGTTCTTC,CASSPAWTSGVFEQFF
TRBJ1-1,NA,NA,TRBV10-3,TGTGCCATCAGTGAACGCGGCAGGGTGAACACTGAAGCTTTCTTT,CAISERGRVNTEAFF
TRBJ2-1,NA,NA,TRBV30,TGTGCCTGGAGTGGAGGTAATGAGCAGTTCTTC,CAWSGGNEQFF
TRBJ2-1,NA,TRBD1,TRBV7-2,TGTGCCAGCAGCTCGACAGGGAGCTCCTACAATGAGCAGTTCTTC,CASSSTGSSYNEQFF
TRBJ2-1,NA,TRBD2,TRBV30,TGTGCCGGCCGACTAGCGGGGTTTGAGCAGTTCTTC,CAGRLAGFEQFF
TRBJ2-4,few,TRBD2,TRBV5-1,TGCGCCAGCAGCTCGTTGACTAGCTCCAAAAACATTCAGTACTTC,CASSSLTSSKNIQYF
TRBJ2-2,NA,NA,TRBV5-6,TGTGCCAGCAGCTCCAGGGGATACACCGGGGAGCTGTTTTTT,CASSSRGYTGELFF
TRBJ2-5,NA,TRBD2,TRBV25-1,TGTGCCAGCAGCGAGACTAGCGGGGGCAGAGAGACCCAGTACTTC,CASSETSGGRETQYF
TRBJ1-2,once,NA,TRBV28,TGTGCCAGCAGTTTACGCAGGGGCTTGGGGAACTATGGCTACACCTTC,CASSLRRGLGNYGYTF
TRBJ2-5,NA,TRBD1,TRBV15,TGTGCCACCAGCAGAGATACAGGGGGCCGGGAGACCCAGTACTTC,CATSRDTGGRETQYF
TRBJ2-5,NA,NA,TRBV29-1,TGCAGCGTTGACAGGAGGGAGACCCAGTACTTC,CSVDRRETQYF
TRBJ1-1,NA,TRBD1,TRBV11-3,TGTGCCAGCAGCAAAGGACAGGGAAGTTTGACTTTCTTT,CASSKGQGSLTFF
TRBJ2-3,NA,NA,TRBV5-5,TGTGCCAGCAGCTTAACATGGCAGGGGCAGTATTTT,CASSLTWQGQYF
TRBJ1-3,NA,NA,TRBV7-9,TGTGCCAGCAGCAGTGCGAGGGCGGGAGGAAACACCATATATTTT,CASSSARAGGNTIYF
TRBJ2-7,NA,NA,TRBV7-8,TGTGCCAGCAGCTGGTGGGGCGTTACCTACGAGCAGTACTTC,CASSWWGVTYEQYF